This TCR beta chain is drawn from a study of T cell responses to AZD1222 COVID-19 vaccine (dated by TCRdb to the early 2020s). Describing the broader study: AZD1222 recipients whose second dose came at about 4 weeks and those whose second dose came at about 12 weeks were combined into one group, since spike-specific TCR depth and breadth did not differ between the two schedules. Enrollment into the trials was organized by age into subgroups of 18-55, 56-69 and 70-plus years, and those subgroups contained roughly 140, 27 and 60 TCR-sequenced participants, respectively. A total of approximately 240 trial participants underwent TCR sequencing, of whom about 210 received two doses of AZD1222 and about 25 received two doses of the MenACWY control vaccine.

Comments on this clone: The antigen it binds to is not known. A junction end diverges from the germline sequence, so it may reflect a read error.

The CDR3 has 14 amino acids, counting the end cysteine and phenylalanine. Only the CDR3 region is kept as DNA, spanning 42 bases read in frame from base 1. The CDR1 and CDR2 encoded by the germline V gene (reference sequence) are MNHEY and SMNVEV. The CDR3 regions of human TCRbeta chains were subjected to immunosequencing. Per the original workflow: Repertoire TCRs were matched against a reference library of SARS-CoV-2-specific TCRs generated with the MIRA antigen-specificity platform. Breadth meant the fraction of unique TCRs that were SARS-CoV-2-associated, whereas depth meant the fraction of total T cells that were SARS-CoV-2-associated. Using the MIRA data, each spike-specific TCR was mapped to the spike region that the TCR reacts to and placed in a CD4 or CD8 class. Log10-transformed breadth and depth values were compared by one-way ANOVA with Sidak's multiple comparisons tests. TCRdb limited this immuneACCESS table to in-frame rearrangements with V and J called. A share of clones is missing; checked studies link under half to unresolved V genes, and the rest is unexplained. From that table come the V and J calls and clone size; the DNA was used to work out D and trimming. This sample lists about 160,000 clones; roughly 86% were detected once. The top ten hold roughly 5.5% of the sample.

This specimen's time point label, interpreted: baseline before first vaccination. Samples from vaccinated people were obtained from the UK trials COV001 and COV002, which included a single-blind randomized controlled phase 2/3 trial of AZD1222 (ChAdOx1 nCoV-19) in healthy adults. For TCRbeta chain sequencing, PBMC samples were collected from trial participants at day 0 and at day 28 after the second dose. The research as a whole found: Only six AZD1222 recipients were SARS-CoV-2 seropositive at baseline, limiting conclusions about previously exposed vaccinees. The vaccine-associated CD4 TCRs covered the entire spike protein, and the dominant responses fell in regions 160-218 and 743-854. Epitopes outside the regions mutated in the B.1.351 and B.1.1.7 variants were reportedly recognized by nearly half of the unique spike-specific TCRs. Most participants were white British and females outnumbered males, and the authors suggested that clonal diversity may have been underestimated. Because no day 14 peak-response samples were available, repertoires were characterized only after the peak T cell response. The 56-69-year group was small, and its depth increase did not reach significance, likely because of low power. After two AZD1222 doses, spike-specific TCR breadth and depth were significantly higher than at day 0 and than in MenACWY recipients.

The sequence is built from TRBV27 and TRBJ2-7, and 7 junctional nucleotides match TRBD2. The receptor was isolated from an adult in good health. The sequencing here drew on peripheral blood, taken on day 0 of AZD1222 vaccination. The sequenced DNA is TGTGCCAGCCGTTTGGCGGGAGTCTCCTACGAGCAGTACTTC. Translated, this gives CASRLAGVSYEQYF.